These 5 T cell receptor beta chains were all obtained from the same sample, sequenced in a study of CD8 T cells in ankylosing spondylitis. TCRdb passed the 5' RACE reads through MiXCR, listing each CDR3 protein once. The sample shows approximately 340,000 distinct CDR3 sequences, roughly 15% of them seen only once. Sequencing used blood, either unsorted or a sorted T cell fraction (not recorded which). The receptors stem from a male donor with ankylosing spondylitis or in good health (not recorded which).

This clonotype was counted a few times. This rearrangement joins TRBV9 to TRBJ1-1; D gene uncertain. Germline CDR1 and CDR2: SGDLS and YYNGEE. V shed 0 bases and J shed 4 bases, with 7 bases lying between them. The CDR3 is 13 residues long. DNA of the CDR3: TGTGCCAGCAGCGTAGACTCGGTCACTGAAGCTTTCTTT. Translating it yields CASSVDSVTEAFF.

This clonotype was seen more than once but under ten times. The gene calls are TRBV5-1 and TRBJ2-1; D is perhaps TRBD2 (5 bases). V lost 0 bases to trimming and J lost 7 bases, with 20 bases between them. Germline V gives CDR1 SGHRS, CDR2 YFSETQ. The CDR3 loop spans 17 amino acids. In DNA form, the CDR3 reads TGCGCCAGCAGCTTGGGGGCCGGGATCCCCCTAGGGAATGAGCAGTTCTTC. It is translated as CASSLGAGIPLGNEQFF.

CDR3 region: CASSPSGLANYEQYF. CDR3 sequence (DNA): TGTGCCAGCAGCCCGTCCGGACTAGCGAACTACGAGCAGTACTTC. The gene calls are TRBV7-2 and TRBJ2-7; 9 bases match TRBD2. The CDR3 runs to 15 residues. V lost 5 bases to trimming and J lost 3 bases; unmatched junction nucleotides: 8. Germline CDR1 is SGHTA and CDR2 is FQGNSA.

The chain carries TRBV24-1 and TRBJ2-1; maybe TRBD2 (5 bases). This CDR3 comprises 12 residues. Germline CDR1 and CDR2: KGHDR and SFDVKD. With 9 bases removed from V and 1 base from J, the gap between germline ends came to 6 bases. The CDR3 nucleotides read TGTGCCACCGGGAGTTCCTACAATGAGCAGTTCTTC. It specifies CATGSSYNEQFF.

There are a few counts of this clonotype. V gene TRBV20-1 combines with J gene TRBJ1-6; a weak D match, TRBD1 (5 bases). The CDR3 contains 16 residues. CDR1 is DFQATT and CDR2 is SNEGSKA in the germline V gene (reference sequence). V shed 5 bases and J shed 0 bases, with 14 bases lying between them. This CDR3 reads CSARDFNSSYNSPLHF. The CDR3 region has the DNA TGCAGTGCTCGGGACTTCAATAGCTCCTATAATTCACCCCTCCACTTT.